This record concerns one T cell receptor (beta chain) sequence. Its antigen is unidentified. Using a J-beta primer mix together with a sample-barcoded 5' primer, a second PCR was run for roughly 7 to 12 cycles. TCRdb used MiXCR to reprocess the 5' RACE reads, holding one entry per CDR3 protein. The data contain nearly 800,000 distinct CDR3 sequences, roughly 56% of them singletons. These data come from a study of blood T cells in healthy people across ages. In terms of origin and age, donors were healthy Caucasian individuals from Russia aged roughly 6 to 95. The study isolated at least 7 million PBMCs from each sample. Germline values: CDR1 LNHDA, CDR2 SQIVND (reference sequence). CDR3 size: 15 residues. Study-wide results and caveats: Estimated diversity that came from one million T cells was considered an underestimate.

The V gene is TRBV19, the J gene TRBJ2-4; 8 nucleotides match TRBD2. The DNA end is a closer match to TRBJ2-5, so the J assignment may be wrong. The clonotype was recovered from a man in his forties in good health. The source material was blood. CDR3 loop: CASSPSGSDIQTQYF. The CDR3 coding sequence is TGTGCCAGTAGTCCCAGCGGGAGCGATATACAGACCCAGTACTTC.